A selection of T cell receptor beta chains follows, all from one sample in a study of cytomegalovirus exposure and HLA in healthy donors. TCRdb's table, derived via immunoSEQ multiplex PCR, lists solely in-frame clones and lacks some. Here the sample table reports 45,000 to 50,000 clones. The specimen sequenced was PBMCs. All receptors come from a male donor in good health and CMV-seronegative. CDR3s include the opening cysteine and the closing phenylalanine or tryptophan. D genes are given only for firm matches.

>TRBJ2-5|TRBD1|TRBV7-9
TGTGCCAGCAGCTTGGGGGCAGGGACAGGCAAAGAGACCCAGTACTTC
CASSLGAGTGKETQYF
>TRBJ1-1|-|TRBV30
TGTGCCTGGAGCCGGGACACTGAAGCTTTCTTT
CAWSRDTEAFF
>TRBJ2-5|-|TRBV19
TGTGCCAGTAGTATAGGTCGGCAGGGGTGGGAGACCCAGTACTTC
CASSIGRQGWETQYF
>TRBJ2-2|-|TRBV19
TGTGCCAGTAGTACAGGGGTGAACACCGGGGAGCTGTTTTTT
CASSTGVNTGELFF
>TRBJ2-5|TRBD2|TRBV5-4
TGTGCCAGCAGCTTGGGGGGAGGGATGTCCGAGACCCAGTACTTC
CASSLGGGMSETQYF
>TRBJ2-1|-|TRBV4-3
TGCGCCAGCAGCGCTAGTGGTCCACTCAATGAGCAGTTCTTC
CASSASGPLNEQFF
>TRBJ2-2|TRBD2|TRBV4-3
TGCGCCAGCAGCCAGAATCCTGTGTCCGGGGGGGCAGACACCGGGGAGCTGTTTTTT
CASSQNPVSGGADTGELFF
>TRBJ2-5|-|TRBV5-6
TGTGCCAGCAGCTTGGCTGCCAGGGGAGAGACCCAGTACTTC
CASSLAARGETQYF
>TRBJ1-1|TRBD1|TRBV6-1
TGTGCCAGCAGTGAACCTCCGGGACAGGGAAGGAACACTGAAGCTTTCTTT
CASSEPPGQGRNTEAFF
>TRBJ1-1|TRBD1|TRBV27
TGTGCCAGCAGCTTCATGACAGGGGGATACACTGAAGCTTTCTTT
CASSFMTGGYTEAFF
>TRBJ2-2|TRBD1|TRBV5-1
TGCGCCAGCAGGCCTCCGACAGGGGTCGGTGGAACCGGGGAGCTGTTTTTT
CASRPPTGVGGTGELFF
>TRBJ1-1|-|TRBV9
TGTGCCAGCAGTGCAACAGGGACTAGTGAAGCTTTCTTT
CASSATGTSEAFF
>TRBJ1-5|-|TRBV9
TGTGCCAGCAGCGTAGATGGGTTGGGCGCTCAGCCCCAGCATTTT
CASSVDGLGAQPQHF
>TRBJ2-5|-|TRBV29-1
TGCAGCGTTGACAAGGCAGGGGAAGAGACCCAGTACTTC
CSVDKAGEETQYF
>TRBJ2-1|-|TRBV9
TGTGCCAGCAGCGCACGGACGGGGAGCTCCTACAATGAGCAGTTCTTC
CASSARTGSSYNEQFF
>TRBJ1-5|-|TRBV19
TGTGCCAGTAGTATAGGGACTCCCAGCAATCAGCCCCAGCATTTT
CASSIGTPSNQPQHF
>TRBJ1-1|TRBD1|TRBV5-1
TGCGCCAGCAGCTTCGCCAGGGGGGCTTTCTTT
CASSFARGAFF
>TRBJ2-5|-|TRBV4-3
TGCGCCAGCAGCCAGGGGGCCCAAGAGACCCAGTACTTC
CASSQGAQETQYF
>TRBJ2-5|TRBD2|TRBV29-1
TGCAGCGTTGACGCTAGCGGGGGGCTTAGGTACTTC
CSVDASGGLRYF
>TRBJ1-2|TRBD1|TRBV11-2
TGTGCCAGCAGCTTTTCCGACAGGGGGAAGTGGTATGGCTACACCTTC
CASSFSDRGKWYGYTF
>TRBJ1-6|TRBD1|TRBV9
TGTGCCAGCAGCGCCGGACAGGGGCTTAGCCAGTCACCCCTCCACTTT
CASSAGQGLSQSPLHF
>TRBJ1-1|-|TRBV29-1
TGCAGCGTTGCCTGGGAGAGGAACACTGAAGCTTTCTTT
CSVAWERNTEAFF
>TRBJ1-2|-|TRBV5-6
TGTGCCAGCAGCTTGGCACAGAACTATGGCTACACCTTC
CASSLAQNYGYTF
>TRBJ1-2|-|TRBV14
TGTGCCAGCAGGCGGGACCGCCGCTATGGCTACACCTTC
CASRRDRRYGYTF
>TRBJ1-4|TRBD1|TRBV7-9
TGTGCCAGCAGCTCTCAGGGGGGACTGTTTTTT
CASSSQGGLFF
>TRBJ1-1|-|TRBV7-9
TGTGCCAGCAGCTTGGCCCAGGGAACCAACACTGAAGCTTTCTTT
CASSLAQGTNTEAFF
>TRBJ1-1|-|TRBV9
TGTGCCAGCAGCGTAGTGCCCCGACAGCACACTGAAGCTTTCTTT
CASSVVPRQHTEAFF
>TRBJ1-1|-|TRBV7-2
TGTGCCAGCAGCTTCCCCCGGACACCCCCTGAAGCTTTCTTT
CASSFPRTPPEAFF
>TRBJ1-1|TRBD1|TRBV7-9
TGTGCCAGCAGCATCCCCAGGGGGAGGACTGAAGCTTTCTTT
CASSIPRGRTEAFF